Included here is one TCR beta chain sequence, with context. The antigen remains undetermined. This entry belongs to a study of T cells in tuberculosis. Adolescents were screened for latent TB by skin test and IGRA. Regarding the study as a whole: A GMM-specific repertoire classifier reached about 90% accuracy, AUROC approximately 0.9. Active tuberculosis patients had shorter CDR3-alpha; the beta difference was nonsignificant.

Measured with immunoSEQ multiplex PCR; TCRdb has only the in-frame clones, and not every one. The sample holds tens of thousands of clones, over 90% seen once. The TCR originated in a donor aged 10 to 29 with latent tuberculosis or without tuberculosis infection. The sample taken for sequencing was PBMCs.

The CDR3 sequence is CASSIGQENYGYTF. The CDR3 coding sequence is TGTGCCAGTAGTATAGGACAGGAAAACTATGGCTACACCTTC. The chain links TRBV19 to TRBJ1-2; TRBD1 might be the D (6 bases). There are 14 residues in the CDR3. Germline V gives CDR1 LNHDA, CDR2 SQIVND (reference sequence). Between the trimmed V and J ends, which lost 1 base and 2 bases, there was a span of 8 bases.